These 8 T cell receptor beta chains were all obtained from the same sample, sequenced in a study of T cells in Graves' hyperthyroidism and ophthalmopathy. Amplification of TCR beta CDR3 regions used RNA as the template. With the HTBI primer set, the TCR CDR3 went through a first round of RT-PCR. TCRdb independently ran MiXCR on the multiplex PCR reads; one entry per CDR3 protein. The sample carries approximately 590,000 distinct CDR3 sequences, approximately 15% recorded once. Sequencing was done on a sample of blood. Receptors originate from a woman aged 30 to 39 with Graves' hyperthyroidism.

Turning to this clonotype: This could be a read error, since a much larger clone is one nucleotide away. V usage is TRBV12-3 or TRBV12-4 and J usage is TRBJ2-7; a possible D gene is TRBD1 (6 bases). The CDR3 has 13 amino acids. The CDR3 region has the DNA TGTGCCAGCAGTTTTCGGGACAACTACGAGCAGCACTTC. Encoded protein: CASSFRDNYEQHF.

The chain's CDR3 is CASSLFPTGELFF. Written as DNA, the CDR3 is TGTGCCAGCAGCTTATTCCCTACCGGGGAGCTGTTTTTT. This chain uses TRBV7-3 with TRBJ2-2; no definite D call. The CDR3 has 13 amino acids. Trimming cost V 2 bases and J 5 bases, with 6 bases left between them. Germline CDR1 reads SGHTA; CDR2 reads FQGTGA.

The chain employs TRBV12-5 and TRBJ1-3, with D perhaps matching TRBD1 (6 bases). V lost 10 bases and J 3 bases, leaving 16 bases between the germline ends. The germline V gene has CDR1 LGHNT and CDR2 FRNRAP. The CDR3 extends over 14 amino acids. The CDR3 region has the DNA TGTGCTACCCTACTTGGGGGCTATGGAAACACCATATATTTT. Translation gives CATLLGGYGNTIYF.

Ten or more counts support this clonotype. J is TRBJ2-1 and V is TRBV7-2; 8 bases map to TRBD2. The V gene end was trimmed by 0 bases and the J gene end by 9 bases; junction bases not matched to a gene: 7. The CDR3 runs 15 residues. Germline-derived CDR1 and CDR2 are SGHTA and FQGNSA. This CDR3 reads CASSLAAAGAGEQFF. DNA of the CDR3: TGTGCCAGCAGCTTAGCAGCAGCGGGAGCGGGTGAGCAGTTCTTC.

This clonotype was counted many times. J is TRBJ1-2 and V is TRBV20-1; 8 positions match TRBD1. The CDR3 runs to 16 residues. V lost 2 bases to trimming and J lost 5 bases; unmatched junction nucleotides: 13. Germline lookup yields CDR1 DFQATT and CDR2 SNEGSKA (reference sequence). The CDR3 coding sequence is TGCAGTGCTAGATCCTTCCGGACAGGGTTGGGTTATGGCTACACCTTC. This gives the protein CSARSFRTGLGYGYTF.

This clonotype was recorded many times. The chain couples TRBV2 to TRBJ2-2; TRBD2 agrees at 10 bases. V was pared by 1 base and J by 4 bases, with 6 bases of the junction left unmatched. Looked up from germline, CDR1 is SNHLY and CDR2 is FYNNEI. The CDR3 is 17 amino acids. CDR3 sequence: CASSEGASGSVTGELFF. CDR3 DNA: TGTGCCAGCAGTGAAGGTGCTAGCGGGAGCGTCACCGGGGAGCTGTTTTTT.

This clonotype was counted ten times or more. This sequence joins TRBV27 and TRBJ2-7; 16 bases are shared with TRBD2. V lost 6 bases, J lost 0 bases, and 8 bases stayed unmatched. Germline CDR1 is MNHEY and CDR2 is SMNVEV (reference sequence). The CDR3 totals 18 residues. The CDR3 DNA follows: TGTGCCAGCAGGCTCGAGGGGACTAGCGGGAGGGTCTCCTACGAGCAGTACTTC. This codes for CASRLEGTSGRVSYEQYF.

This clonotype was found many times. CDR3 DNA sequence: TGTGCCTGGGACAGGGGGGGGGACACTGAAGCTTTCTTT. This gives the protein CAWDRGGDTEAFF. The genes are TRBV30 and TRBJ1-1, with TRBD1 identical over 9 bases. This CDR3 comprises 13 residues. With V trimmed by 5 bases and J by 3 bases, 4 bases remained unmatched. Germline values: CDR1 GTSNPN, CDR2 SVGIG (reference sequence).